Shown below are 25 T cell receptor beta chains from a single sample sequenced in a study of identical twins. TCRdb analysed the 5' RACE reads with MiXCR anew, one entry per CDR3 protein. This repertoire shows fewer than 250,000 distinct CDR3 sequences, around a sixth found once; its top ten account for 40%. A further study also used this sample, focusing on T cells expressing NK-cell markers.

Sequencing input: CD8+ T cells sorted from blood. Receptors originate from a woman aged 18-29 years in good health.

The J gene is TRBJ1-5, the V gene TRBV9, with TRBD1 as a possible D gene (5 bases). This CDR3 region has 15 residues. The germline V gene has CDR1 SGDLS and CDR2 YYNGEE. V lost 4 bases and J 0 bases, leaving 11 bases between the germline ends. The CDR3 nucleotides are TGTGCCAGCAGCCCCTGGGGGGATAGCAATCAGCCCCAGCATTTT. It specifies CASSPWGDSNQPQHF.

This clonotype was seen a few times. V is TRBV12-3 or TRBV12-4 and J is TRBJ2-2, with D uncertain. V gave up 5 bases and J gave up 6 bases, with 7 bases separating them. CDR3 size: 12 residues. The DNA for the CDR3 is TGTGCCAGCAGTATCTCCCCCGGGGAGCTGTTTTTT. Its translation is CASSISPGELFF.

This clonotype appeared many times. V is TRBV6-2 or TRBV6-3 and J is TRBJ1-1; D remains ambiguous. Trimming pared 3 bases from V and 1 base from J, leaving 6 bases between. This CDR3 region has 13 residues. Per the germline V gene, CDR1 is MNHEY and CDR2 is SVGEGT. The CDR3, as DNA: TGTGCCAGCAGTTATTTGCGGAACACTGAAGCTTTCTTT. This sequence encodes CASSYLRNTEAFF.

This chain joins TRBV5-5 and TRBJ2-7, with 11 bases aligning to TRBD2. The germline V gene encodes CDR1 SGHKS and CDR2 YYEKEE (reference sequence). V gave up 4 bases and J gave up 3 bases; unmatched junction bases: 6. The CDR3 spans 15 residues. CDR3 coding DNA: TGTGCCAGCAGCATAGGGACTAGCGGACTCTACGAGCAGTACTTC. Translated: CASSIGTSGLYEQYF.

The rearrangement uses TRBV9 and TRBJ2-7; 8 nucleotides agree with TRBD2. Germline assignment: CDR1 SGDLS and CDR2 YYNGEE. V trimming: 0 bases; J trimming: 0 bases; junction bases outside the gene matches: 2. The CDR3 consists of 15 residues. CDR3 sequence reads: CASSVAGTSSYEQYF. The CDR3 nucleotides read TGTGCCAGCAGCGTAGCAGGGACTAGCTCCTACGAGCAGTACTTC. Combining the CDR3 with reference TRBV9 and TRBJ2-7 gives the whole variable domain DSGVTQTPKHLITATGQRVTLRCSPRSGDLSVYWYQQSLDQGLQFLIQYYNGEERAKGNILERFSAQQFPDLHSELNLSSLELGDSALYFCASSVAGTSSYEQYFGPGTRLTVT.

The rearrangement links TRBV13 to TRBJ2-7; 8 bases are a match to TRBD1. This CDR3 is built from 14 residues. V was pared by 3 bases and J by 3 bases, with 4 bases of the junction left unmatched. Germline CDR1 and CDR2: PRHDT and FYEKMQ (reference sequence). CDR3 coding DNA: TGTGCCAGCAGCTTTCGGGACAGGAGCTACGAGCAGTACTTC. It translates to CASSFRDRSYEQYF.

The V call is TRBV11-2, the J call TRBJ2-1, with a weak D call TRBD2 (5 bases). Germline CDR1 reads SGHAT; CDR2 reads FQNNGV. V was clipped by 4 bases and J by 5 bases, with 18 bases between them. The CDR3 length is 16 residues. The CDR3 sequence: CASSSWERTKNNEQFF. The CDR3 DNA follows: TGTGCCAGCAGCTCTTGGGAGAGGACGAAGAACAATGAGCAGTTCTTC.

At least ten counts were recorded for this clonotype. The chain uses TRBV5-1 and TRBJ2-5, with 9 bases aligning to TRBD1. Germline V CDR1 and CDR2: SGHRS, YFSETQ. This CDR3 is 18 amino acids long. V lost 3 bases to trimming and J lost 5 bases; unmatched junction nucleotides: 17. The CDR3 loop is CASSSSAAGTGFEETQYF. The CDR3 region has the DNA TGCGCCAGCAGCTCCTCAGCTGCCGGGACAGGGTTTGAGGAGACCCAGTACTTC. Using reference TRBV5-1 and TRBJ2-5 for the parts outside the CDR3, the full variable domain is KAGVTQTPRYLIKTRGQQVTLSCSPISGHRSVSWYQQTPGQGLQFLFEYFSETQRNKGNFPGRFSGRQFSNSRSEMNVSTLELGDSALYLCASSSSAAGTGFEETQYFGPGTRLLVL.

This rearrangement joins TRBV5-6 to TRBJ2-7; no clear D gene. The CDR3 runs to 12 residues. The germline V gene encodes CDR1 SGHDT and CDR2 YYEEEE. With 5 bases removed from V and 7 bases from J, the gap between germline ends came to 13 bases. The CDR3 region has the DNA TGTGCCAGCAGTTCCACTCGGTTTGAGCAGTACTTC. Amino acids: CASSSTRFEQYF.

Only a few counts were recorded for this clonotype. One end of the junction is discordant with germline, which a read error may explain. The rearrangement joins TRBV7-9 to TRBJ1-1, with D possibly TRBD1 on 6 matching bases. The CDR3 is 13 residues long. CDR1 and CDR2 (germline): SEHNR, FQNEAQ (reference sequence). The CDR3 bases are TGTTCCAGCCTGGCAGGGGCGGGCACTGAAGCTTTCTTT. Encoded protein: CSSLAGAGTEAFF.

This sequence joins TRBV12-3 or TRBV12-4 and TRBJ1-3, with D uncertain. V shed 3 bases and J shed 2 bases, with 8 bases lying between them. The CDR3 consists of 14 residues. CDR3 bases: TGTGCCAGCAGTTTTTCAATGGCTGGAAACACCATATATTTT. It specifies CASSFSMAGNTIYF.

The V gene is TRBV6-2 or TRBV6-3, the J gene TRBJ2-3; D unclear. The germline V and J ends were trimmed by 7 bases and 9 bases, with 17 bases remaining between them. Per the germline V gene, CDR1 is MNHEY and CDR2 is SVGEGT. The CDR3 length is 13 residues. This CDR3 reads CASIGPRSATQYF. CDR3 bases: TGTGCCAGCATCGGGCCCCGATCCGCCACGCAGTATTTT.

This clonotype was recorded once. The V gene is TRBV19, the J gene TRBJ1-5; D may be TRBD1 (6 bases). V was trimmed by 6 bases and J by 7 bases, leaving 16 bases between them. The CDR3 is made up of 14 amino acids. Per the germline V gene, CDR1 is LNHDA and CDR2 is SQIVND (reference sequence). Here the CDR3 reads CASRDSTGWQPQHF. The CDR3 DNA is TGTGCCAGTAGGGATAGTACAGGGTGGCAGCCCCAGCATTTT. The full variable domain, its missing parts supplied by reference TRBV19 and TRBJ1-5, is DGGITQSPKYLFRKEGQNVTLSCEQNLNHDAMYWYRQDPGQGLRLIYYSQIVNDFQKGDIAEGYSVSREKKESFPLTVTSAQKNPTAFYLCASRDSTGWQPQHFGDGTRLSIL.

V usage is TRBV9 and J usage is TRBJ2-3, with D unclear. V was trimmed by 0 bases and J by 4 bases, leaving 6 bases between them. The CDR3 runs to 13 residues. CDR1 is SGDLS, CDR2 YYNGEE, per germline. The CDR3 coding sequence is TGTGCCAGCAGCGTAGTGGGCGCAGATACGCAGTATTTT. Protein sequence: CASSVVGADTQYF.

This chain connects TRBV5-1 to TRBJ1-1; 9 bases align to TRBD1. J gave up 7 bases and V 0 bases, and 4 bases lay outside the gene matches. Germline V gene lookup returns CDR1 SGHRS and CDR2 YFSETQ. This CDR3 contains 14 residues. The CDR3 DNA is TGCGCCAGCAGCTTGGAGGGACAGGGAGTTGAAGCTTTCTTT. Protein: CASSLEGQGVEAFF.

The rearrangement joins TRBV7-9 to TRBJ1-1; D is unresolved. CDR1 and CDR2 (germline): SEHNR, FQNEAQ (reference sequence). The CDR3 contains 14 residues. V was shortened by 7 bases and J by 0 bases, with 12 bases between the two germline ends. The CDR3 spells CASNRVQMNTEAFF. CDR3 nucleotide sequence: TGTGCCAGCAATCGAGTCCAGATGAACACTGAAGCTTTCTTT.

The rearrangement uses TRBV20-1 and TRBJ2-7; a possible D gene is TRBD2 (6 bases). Germline-derived CDR1 and CDR2 are DFQATT and SNEGSKA (reference sequence). V lost 3 bases, J lost 4 bases, and 19 bases lay in between. CDR3 length: 15 residues. Written as DNA, the CDR3 is TGCAGTGCTAGGGAGGGCCCAGGCCTTATATACGAGCAGTACTTC. Its protein is CSAREGPGLIYEQYF.

J is TRBJ1-6 and V is TRBV6-1, with 7 bases matching TRBD1. Germline CDR1 MNHNS, CDR2 SASEGT. This CDR3 region has 16 residues. V lost 5 bases to trimming and J lost 9 bases; unmatched junction nucleotides: 13. The CDR3 region is CASSPLRQGGISPLHF. CDR3 DNA sequence: TGTGCCAGCAGTCCTCTCCGACAGGGAGGTATTTCACCCCTCCACTTT.

There are a few counts of this clonotype. The gene calls are TRBV9 and TRBJ2-7; TRBD2 matches 7 bases. The CDR3 extends over 13 amino acids. Germline V gene sequence: CDR1 SGDLS, CDR2 YYNGEE. V trimming: 4 bases; J trimming: 4 bases; junction bases outside the gene matches: 5. CDR3 coding DNA: TGTGCCAGCAGCCCCTTGGGAGGGTACGAGCAGTACTTC. This translates into CASSPLGGYEQYF. The full variable domain, its missing parts supplied by reference TRBV9 and TRBJ2-7, is DSGVTQTPKHLITATGQRVTLRCSPRSGDLSVYWYQQSLDQGLQFLIQYYNGEERAKGNILERFSAQQFPDLHSELNLSSLELGDSALYFCASSPLGGYEQYFGPGTRLTVT.

This clonotype was counted many times. The chain uses TRBV12-3 or TRBV12-4 and TRBJ1-2; D remains unclear. The CDR3 has 12 amino acids. Trimming removed 2 bases from V and 0 bases from J, with 1 base in between. The CDR3 DNA follows: TGTGCCAGCAGTTTACCTAACTATGGCTACACCTTC. Protein product: CASSLPNYGYTF.

This clonotype has only a few counts. The V call is TRBV29-1, the J call TRBJ1-2; D not certain. V lost 7 bases and J 3 bases, leaving 12 bases between the germline ends. Germline V gene data show CDR1 as SQVTM and CDR2 as ANQGSEA. There are 12 residues in the CDR3. CDR3 amino acids: CSATDGYYGYTF. The DNA of the CDR3 is TGCAGCGCAACGGACGGATACTATGGCTACACCTTC.

This clonotype has a handful of counts. In DNA, the CDR3 is TGTGCCACAGACAGGGATCGCACCGGGGAGCTGTTTTTT. This sequence encodes CATDRDRTGELFF. This chain connects TRBV12-3 or TRBV12-4 to TRBJ2-2, with 7 positions matching TRBD1. The trim removed 10 bases at V and 4 bases at J, leaving 6 bases unmatched. The CDR3 is made up of 13 amino acids.

The chain combines TRBV7-8 with TRBJ2-1; TRBD1 matches at 11 bases. V dropped 3 bases and J dropped 8; count of bases not matched to a gene: 9. Germline CDR1 reads SGHVS; CDR2 reads FQNEAQ. The CDR3 is made up of 16 amino acids. CDR3 protein: CASSFHRDRGGDEQFF. CDR3 nucleotides: TGTGCCAGCAGCTTTCACCGGGACAGGGGGGGCGATGAGCAGTTCTTC.

V and J are TRBV12-3 or TRBV12-4 and TRBJ1-4; D is undetermined. CDR3 length: 12 residues. V lost 5 bases, J lost 8 bases, and 9 bases lay in between. The CDR3 coding sequence is TGTGCCAGCAGTGCCGGACTCGAAAAACTGTTTTTT. This gives the protein CASSAGLEKLFF.

This sequence joins TRBV5-5 and TRBJ2-7, with 12 bases identical to TRBD2. This CDR3 spans 14 amino acids. The ends lost 5 bases at V and 11 bases at J; junction bases unmatched: 11. Germline assignment: CDR1 SGHKS and CDR2 YYEKEE (reference sequence). CDR3 DNA: TGTGCCAGCAGTGCGGGACTAGCGGGCCCTTTGGAGTACTTC. This gives the protein CASSAGLAGPLEYF.